What follows are 14 T cell receptor beta chains derived from one specimen sequenced in a study of cytomegalovirus exposure and HLA in healthy donors. PCR amplification relied on 60 Vbeta primers (plus 13 Jbeta primers). Produced via immunoSEQ multiplex PCR; TCRdb's table is partial and in-frame only. The table records roughly 120,000 clones, around 80% of them present only once. The sequencing sample was made of PBMCs. Receptors originate from a woman aged 18 to 35 in good health and CMV-seropositive.

The rearrangement joins TRBV5-4 to TRBJ1-5, with 7 bases matching TRBD1. Trimming removed 10 bases from V and 2 bases from J; junction bases left unmatched: 15. Germline CDR1 is SGHNT and CDR2 is YYREEE (reference sequence). This CDR3 spans 16 amino acids. CDR3 in DNA: TGTGCCCGACGCCGGCTGACAGGGACCCGCAATCAGCCCCAGCATTTT. Encoded protein: CARRRLTGTRNQPQHF.

The chain has TRBV6-1 and TRBJ1-3; tentatively, D is TRBD1 (5 bases). The germline V gene has CDR1 MNHNS and CDR2 SASEGT. The CDR3 covers 15 residues. The V end lost 1 base, the J end lost 4 bases, and 11 bases lay between the germline ends. CDR3 nucleotide sequence: TGTGCCAGCAGTGAAGAAGGGGCAGTAGGAAACACCATATATTTT. Protein sequence: CASSEEGAVGNTIYF.

Here the CDR3 reads CASSTVGSPLHF. In DNA, the CDR3 is TGTGCCAGCTCGACAGTAGGATCACCCCTCCACTTT. This chain joins TRBV6-5 and TRBJ1-6, with a weak D call TRBD1 (5 bases). V was trimmed by 8 bases and J by 10 bases, leaving 12 bases between them. Germline V lookup: CDR1 MNHEY, CDR2 SVGAGI. The CDR3 totals 12 residues.

V and J are TRBV28 and TRBJ2-5; D may be TRBD2 (6 bases). The germline V and J ends were trimmed by 1 base and 2 bases, with 14 bases remaining between them. The germline V gene encodes CDR1 MDHEN and CDR2 SYDVKM. This CDR3 spans 16 amino acids. As DNA, the CDR3 is TGTGCCAGCAGTTTATTGGGGACTGGACCTCAAGAGACCCAGTACTTC. Translation gives CASSLLGTGPQETQYF.

The gene calls are TRBV2 and TRBJ1-3, with D possibly TRBD1 on 6 matching bases. The V gene lost 9 bases and the J gene lost 1 base, with 10 bases spanning the gap. Germline V gene sequence: CDR1 SNHLY, CDR2 FYNNEI. The CDR3 runs 13 residues. This chain's CDR3 is CARRGGSGNTIYF. For the CDR3, the DNA is TGTGCCAGGAGGGGGGGATCTGGAAACACCATATATTTT.

The chain recombines TRBV11-2 with TRBJ1-1; D may be TRBD1 (5 bases). The CDR3 sequence is 15 residues long. Germline V lookup: CDR1 SGHAT, CDR2 FQNNGV. The V gene lost 3 bases and the J gene lost 0 bases, with 11 bases spanning the gap. CDR3 coding DNA: TGTGCCAGCAGCTTCCGGGGGACCATGAACACTGAAGCTTTCTTT. This sequence encodes CASSFRGTMNTEAFF.

The rearrangement links TRBV19 to TRBJ2-1, with 8 nucleotides matching TRBD1. CDR1 and CDR2 (germline): LNHDA, SQIVND (reference sequence). The CDR3 loop spans 15 amino acids. V trimming: 7 bases; J trimming: 5 bases; junction bases outside the gene matches: 10. CDR3 sequence (DNA): TGTGCCAGTACCGCTACTTCAGGGGGCCACAATGAGCAGTTCTTC. It specifies CASTATSGGHNEQFF.

CDR3 loop: CASSSGGYQPQHF. The CDR3, as DNA: TGTGCCAGCAGTTCAGGGGGGTATCAGCCCCAGCATTTT. This chain links TRBV2 with TRBJ1-5; 7 nucleotides agree with TRBD1. Unmatched junction bases numbered 3, after V lost 5 bases and J lost 5 bases. Germline lookup yields CDR1 SNHLY and CDR2 FYNNEI. The CDR3 length is 13 residues. Full variable domain (outside the CDR3, taken from reference TRBV2 and TRBJ1-5): EPEVTQTPSHQVTQMGQEVILRCVPISNHLYFYWYRQILGQKVEFLVSFYNNEISEKSEIFDDQFSVERPDGSNFTLKIRSTKLEDSAMYFCASSSGGYQPQHFGDGTRLSIL.

The chain has TRBV7-3 and TRBJ2-4, with D possibly matching TRBD1 (5 bases). The V gene's germline CDR1 is SGHTA and CDR2 FQGTGA. The germline V and J ends were trimmed by 4 bases and 9 bases, with 16 bases remaining between them. This CDR3 comprises 14 residues. DNA for the CDR3: TGTGCCAGCAGCTCCTGGGGCCTCGGTGGCATTCAGTACTTC. It codes for CASSSWGLGGIQYF. The whole variable domain, filled in from reference TRBV7-3 and TRBJ2-4, reads GAGVSQTPSNKVTEKGKYVELRCDPISGHTALYWYRQSLGQGPEFLIYFQGTGAADDSGLPNDRFFAVRPEGSVSTLKIQRTERGDSAVYLCASSSWGLGGIQYFGAGTRLSVL.

The rearrangement joins TRBV28 to TRBJ2-7; D might be TRBD2 (7 bases). Germline lookup yields CDR1 MDHEN and CDR2 SYDVKM. The CDR3 extends over 14 amino acids. Between the trimmed V and J ends, which lost 5 bases and 6 bases, there was a span of 17 bases. The CDR3 DNA reads as TGTGCCAGCAGTGCCCGGGGGGCCTTCCGCGAGCAGTACTTC. Encoded protein: CASSARGAFREQYF.

As for this clone: One end of the junction fails to match germline, which may point to a read error. V usage is TRBV7-9 and J usage is TRBJ2-7; no clear D gene. CDR3 length equals 12 residues. From germline, CDR1 is SEHNR and CDR2 FQNEAQ (reference sequence). The CDR3 loop reads CASSSDALEPYF. The DNA of the CDR3 is TGTGCCAGCAGCTCCGACGCCCTGGAGCCGTACTTC.

CDR3 protein: CASSEWSDSYNEQFF. In nucleotides, the CDR3 is TGTGCCAGCAGTGAATGGAGCGATTCCTACAATGAGCAGTTCTTC. The chain has TRBV6-1 and TRBJ2-1; no reliable D call. The V and J ends lost 2 bases and 1 base respectively, with 9 bases between them. The CDR3 extends over 15 amino acids. Germline V CDR1 and CDR2: MNHNS, SASEGT.

This clone was detected once. This rearrangement joins TRBV27 to TRBJ2-1, with 11 bases aligning to TRBD2. Looked up from germline, CDR1 is MNHEY and CDR2 is SMNVEV (reference sequence). This CDR3 region has 14 residues. The J segment lost 7 bases and the V segment lost 5 bases, leaving 4 bases of the junction unmatched. The CDR3 DNA reads as TGTGCCAGCAGTCTATGGACTAGCGGGAATGAGCAGTTCTTC. Amino acid sequence: CASSLWTSGNEQFF.

The chain is built from TRBV7-2 and TRBJ1-2; D not certain. V lost 5 bases, J lost 4 bases, and 8 bases lay in between. Germline V gene data show CDR1 as SGHTA and CDR2 as FQGNSA. The CDR3 runs 12 residues. CDR3 in amino acids: CASSADFYGYTF. In nucleotides, the CDR3 is TGTGCCAGCAGCGCCGACTTCTATGGCTACACCTTC. The full variable domain, rest sourced from reference TRBV7-2 and TRBJ1-2, is GAGVSQSPSNKVTEKGKDVELRCDPISGHTALYWYRQSLGQGLEFLIYFQGNSAPDKSGLPSDRFSAERTGGSVSTLTIQRTQQEDSAVYLCASSADFYGYTFGSGTRLTVV.